This TCR beta chain was captured by sequencing in a study of blood T cell repertoires in COVID-19. Study-level background: PBMCs, B-cell-depleted T cells, or T cells provided the cDNA or gDNA that made up the material.

Trimming took 3 bases from V and 5 from J, leaving 11 bases between them. Germline V gives CDR1 SGHAT, CDR2 FQNNGV. This CDR3 spans 13 amino acids. Libraries were prepared by immunoSEQ multiplex PCR; TCRdb keeps only in-frame clonotypes and omits some of them. The table lists about 140,000 clones, 84% of them singletons. This clonotype was sampled from a man between 35 and 55 years old with acute COVID-19. The V gene is TRBV11-2, the J gene TRBJ2-7, with D maybe TRBD1 (6 bases). What was sequenced was PBMCs or T cells enriched from blood (not recorded which). In nucleotides, the CDR3 is TGTGCCAGCAGCTTTACAGGGAACAACGAGCAGTACTTC. Its translation is CASSFTGNNEQYF.